By frequency, the clone carrying this T cell receptor beta chain registers medium-sized. Its target is not known. The record originates from a study of CXCR3-negative and CXCR3-positive naive CD8 T cells. Study results and limitations: Whereas memory cells differed, naive CXCR3-negative and CXCR3-positive cells shared similar TRBV-TRBJ usage. High diversity, comparable across both naive subsets, contrasted with much lower diversity in memory CD8+ cells.

The authors prepared UMI-labeled TRB cDNA libraries by 5' RACE. TCRdb reprocessed the 5' RACE reads and reports one entry per CDR3 protein, with no DNA. This sample's clone table lists around 7,400 distinct CDR3 sequences. Each CD8+ T cell subset was flow-sorted in triplicate. Every sort contained 270,000 or so cells. The CD45RO-CCR7+CD27+CD95- phenotype denoted naive CD8+ T cells. The sample comprised naive CXCR3- CD8+ T cells from blood. The sample's subset: CD45RO-CCR7+CD27+CD95- naive CD8+ T cells lacking CXCR3 (TNR3-). The TCR was taken from a human donor in good health. Some clones in this sample may be carry-over from other donors' samples.

The CDR3: CASNRDRGAHEQYF. The chain carries TRBV6-1 and TRBJ2-7; TCRdb reports TRBD1, a call that lacks DNA to check it against. Per the germline V gene, CDR1 is MNHNS and CDR2 is SASEGT. The CDR3 is made up of 14 amino acids.